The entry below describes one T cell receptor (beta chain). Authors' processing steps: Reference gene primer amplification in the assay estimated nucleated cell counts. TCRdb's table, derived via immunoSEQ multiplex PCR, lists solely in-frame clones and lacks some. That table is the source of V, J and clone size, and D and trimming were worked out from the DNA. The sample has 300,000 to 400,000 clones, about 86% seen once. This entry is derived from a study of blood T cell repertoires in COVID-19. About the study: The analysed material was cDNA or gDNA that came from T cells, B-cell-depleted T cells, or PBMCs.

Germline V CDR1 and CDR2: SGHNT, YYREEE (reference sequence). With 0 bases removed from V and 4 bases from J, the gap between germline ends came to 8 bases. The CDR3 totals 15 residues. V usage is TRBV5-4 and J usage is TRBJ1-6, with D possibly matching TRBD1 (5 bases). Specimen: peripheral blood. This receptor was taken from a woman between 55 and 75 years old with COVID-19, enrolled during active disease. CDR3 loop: CASSLGQTYNSPLHF. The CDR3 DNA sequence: TGTGCCAGCAGCTTGGGACAGACATATAATTCACCCCTCCACTTT.